This T cell receptor beta chain was recorded in a study of blood T cell repertoires in COVID-19. The wider study: T cells, B-cell-depleted T cells, or PBMCs provided the cDNA or gDNA that served as material.

Trimming removed 0 bases from V and 5 bases from J; junction bases left unmatched: 7. The germline CDR1 and CDR2 sequences are LGHNA and YNFKEQ. The CDR3 covers 16 residues. Sequencing was performed with immunoSEQ multiplex PCR; in TCRdb, only in-frame clones are kept and a portion is missing. The sample lists about 120,000 clones, approximately 79% seen once, with 16% in the top ten. Sequences were obtained from peripheral blood. This TCR was recovered from a woman aged 80 or over with active or convalescent COVID-19. This chain connects TRBV4-2 to TRBJ2-3; 8 bases map to TRBD2. The CDR3 DNA reads as TGTGCCAGCAGCCAAGATCGGAGCGGGAGTCTAGATACGCAGTATTTT. Translating gives CASSQDRSGSLDTQYF.